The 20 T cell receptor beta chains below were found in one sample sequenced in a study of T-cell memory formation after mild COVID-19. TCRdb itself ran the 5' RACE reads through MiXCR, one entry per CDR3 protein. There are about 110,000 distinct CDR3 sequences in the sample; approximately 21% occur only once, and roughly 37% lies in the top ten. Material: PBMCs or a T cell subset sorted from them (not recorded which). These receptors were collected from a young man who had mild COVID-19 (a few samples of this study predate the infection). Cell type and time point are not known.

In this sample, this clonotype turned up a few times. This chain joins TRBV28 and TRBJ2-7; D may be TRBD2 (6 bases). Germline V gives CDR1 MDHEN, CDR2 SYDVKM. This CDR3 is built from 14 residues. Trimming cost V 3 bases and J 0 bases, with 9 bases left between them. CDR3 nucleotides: TGTGCCAGCAGTTTCGGGCGGGACTCCTACGAGCAGTACGTC. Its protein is CASSFGRDSYEQYV.

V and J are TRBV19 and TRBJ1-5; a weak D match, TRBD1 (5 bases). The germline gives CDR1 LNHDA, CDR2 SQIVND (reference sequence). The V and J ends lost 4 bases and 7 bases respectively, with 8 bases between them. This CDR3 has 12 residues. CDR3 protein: CASSNWGQPQHF. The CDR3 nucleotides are TGTGCCAGTAGTAATTGGGGGCAGCCCCAGCATTTT. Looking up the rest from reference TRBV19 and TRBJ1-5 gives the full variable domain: DGGITQSPKYLFRKEGQNVTLSCEQNLNHDAMYWYRQDPGQGLRLIYYSQIVNDFQKGDIAEGYSVSREKKESFPLTVTSAQKNPTAFYLCASSNWGQPQHFGDGTRLSIL.

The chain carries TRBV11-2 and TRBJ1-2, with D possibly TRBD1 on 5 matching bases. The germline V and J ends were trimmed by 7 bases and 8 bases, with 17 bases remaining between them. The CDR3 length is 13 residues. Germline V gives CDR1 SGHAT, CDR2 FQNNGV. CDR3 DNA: TGTGCCAGCATCGGTACAGAGGGGAAGGGCTACACCTTC. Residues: CASIGTEGKGYTF.

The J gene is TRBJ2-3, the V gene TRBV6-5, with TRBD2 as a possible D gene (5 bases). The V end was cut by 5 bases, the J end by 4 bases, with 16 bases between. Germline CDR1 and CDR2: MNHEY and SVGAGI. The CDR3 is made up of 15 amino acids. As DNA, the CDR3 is TGTGCCAGCAGTCCGGTGGTGATAGCGCCAGATACGCAGTATTTT. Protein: CASSPVVIAPDTQYF.

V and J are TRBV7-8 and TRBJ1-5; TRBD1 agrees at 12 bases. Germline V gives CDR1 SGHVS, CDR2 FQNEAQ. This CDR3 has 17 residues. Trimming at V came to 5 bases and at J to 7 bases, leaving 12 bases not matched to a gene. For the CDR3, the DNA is TGTGCCAGCAGCGCCCCCCTCGGGACAGGGGGCGGGCAGCCCCAGCATTTT. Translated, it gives CASSAPLGTGGGQPQHF.

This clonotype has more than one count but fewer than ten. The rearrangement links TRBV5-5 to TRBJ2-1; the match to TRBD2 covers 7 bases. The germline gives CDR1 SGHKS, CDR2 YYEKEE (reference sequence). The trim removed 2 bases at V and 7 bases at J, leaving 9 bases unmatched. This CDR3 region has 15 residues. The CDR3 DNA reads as TGTGCCAGCAGCTTCGGGCAGAAGGGAGGGAATGAGCAGTTCTTC. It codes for CASSFGQKGGNEQFF.

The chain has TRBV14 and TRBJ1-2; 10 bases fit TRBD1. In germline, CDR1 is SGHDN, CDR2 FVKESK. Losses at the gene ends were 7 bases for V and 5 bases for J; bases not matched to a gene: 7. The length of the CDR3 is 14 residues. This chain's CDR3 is CASNPTGGEYGYTF. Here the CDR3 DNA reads TGTGCCAGCAACCCGACAGGGGGCGAGTATGGCTACACCTTC.

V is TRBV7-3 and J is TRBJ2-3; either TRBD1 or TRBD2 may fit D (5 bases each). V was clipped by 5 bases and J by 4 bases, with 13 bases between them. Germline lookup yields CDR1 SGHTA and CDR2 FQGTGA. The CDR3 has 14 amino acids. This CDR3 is CASSPGLGADTQYF. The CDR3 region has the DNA TGTGCCAGCAGCCCAGGACTGGGGGCAGATACGCAGTATTTT. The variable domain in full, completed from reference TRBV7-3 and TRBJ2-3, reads GAGVSQTPSNKVTEKGKYVELRCDPISGHTALYWYRQSLGQGPEFLIYFQGTGAADDSGLPNDRFFAVRPEGSVSTLKIQRTERGDSAVYLCASSPGLGADTQYFGPGTRLTVL.

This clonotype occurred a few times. The CDR3 spells CASSLEGIHEQYV. The CDR3 region has the DNA TGCGCCAGCAGCTTGGAGGGAATCCACGAGCAGTACGTC. The chain has TRBV5-1 and TRBJ2-7; no definite D call. V gave up 0 bases and J gave up 5 bases, with 9 bases separating them. The CDR3 covers 13 residues. The V gene's germline CDR1 is SGHRS and CDR2 YFSETQ.

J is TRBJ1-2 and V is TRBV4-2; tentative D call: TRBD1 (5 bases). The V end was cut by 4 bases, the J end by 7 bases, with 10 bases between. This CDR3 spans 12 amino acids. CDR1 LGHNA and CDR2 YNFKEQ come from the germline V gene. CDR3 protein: CASSPGGGGYTF. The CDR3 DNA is TGTGCCAGCAGCCCGGGGGGAGGTGGCTACACCTTC.

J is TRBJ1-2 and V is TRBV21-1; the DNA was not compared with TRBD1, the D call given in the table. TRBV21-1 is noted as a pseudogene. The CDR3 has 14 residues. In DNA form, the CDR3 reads TGTGCCAGCAGCACGGACAGGGGCGACTATGGCTACACCTTC. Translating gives CASSTDRGDYGYTF.

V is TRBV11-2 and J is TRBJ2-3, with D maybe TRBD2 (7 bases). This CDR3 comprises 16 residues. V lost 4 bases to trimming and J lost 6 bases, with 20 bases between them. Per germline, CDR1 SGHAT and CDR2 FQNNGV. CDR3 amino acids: CASSSGNRGAVDTQYF. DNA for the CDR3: TGTGCCAGCAGCTCCGGCAACCGGGGGGCTGTCGATACGCAGTATTTT.

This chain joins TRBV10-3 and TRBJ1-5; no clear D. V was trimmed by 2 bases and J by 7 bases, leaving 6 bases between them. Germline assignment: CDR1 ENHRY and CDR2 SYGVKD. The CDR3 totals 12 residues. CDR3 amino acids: CAISEGNQPQHF. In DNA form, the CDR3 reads TGTGCCATCAGTGAGGGAAACCAGCCCCAGCATTTT.

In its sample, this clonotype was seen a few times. CDR3 DNA sequence: TGCGCCAGCAGCTCCGGTCGGGGTAGTGTGTCCGAAGCTTTCTTT. Residues: CASSSGRGSVSEAFF. The chain combines TRBV4-1 with TRBJ1-1; D call uncertain. The CDR3 is 15 amino acids. V shed 5 bases and J shed 8 bases, with 21 bases lying between them. The V gene's germline CDR1 is MGHRA and CDR2 YSYEKL.

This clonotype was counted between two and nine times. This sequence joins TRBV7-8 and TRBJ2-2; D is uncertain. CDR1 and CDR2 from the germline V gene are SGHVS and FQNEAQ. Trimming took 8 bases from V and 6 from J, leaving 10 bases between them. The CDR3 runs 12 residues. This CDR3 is CASCPSPGELFF. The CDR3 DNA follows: TGTGCCAGCTGTCCGAGTCCCGGGGAGCTGTTTTTT.

CDR3 in amino acids: CASSLAYGTDHYEQYV. The CDR3 nucleotides read TGTGCCAGCAGCTTAGCGTACGGGACGGACCACTACGAGCAGTACGTC. The V gene is TRBV7-9, the J gene TRBJ2-7; D possibly uses TRBD1 or TRBD2 (5 bases each). The CDR3 contains 16 residues. CDR1 and CDR2 from the germline V gene are SEHNR and FQNEAQ (reference sequence). The V and J ends lost 0 bases and 3 bases respectively, with 15 bases between them.

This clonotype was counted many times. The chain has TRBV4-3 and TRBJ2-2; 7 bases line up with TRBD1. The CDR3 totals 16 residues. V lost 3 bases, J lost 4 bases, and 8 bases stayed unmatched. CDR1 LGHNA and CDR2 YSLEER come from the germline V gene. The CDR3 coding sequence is TGCGCCAGCAGCCAGTTCGACAGGGACCTCACCGGGGAGCTGTTTTTT. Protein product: CASSQFDRDLTGELFF.

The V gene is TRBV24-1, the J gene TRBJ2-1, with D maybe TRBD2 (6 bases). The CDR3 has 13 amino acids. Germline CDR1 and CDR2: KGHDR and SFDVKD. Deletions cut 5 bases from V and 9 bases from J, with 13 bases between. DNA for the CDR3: TGTGCCACCAGTGCTCGGGGGTTTGCTGAGCAGTTCTTC. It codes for CATSARGFAEQFF.

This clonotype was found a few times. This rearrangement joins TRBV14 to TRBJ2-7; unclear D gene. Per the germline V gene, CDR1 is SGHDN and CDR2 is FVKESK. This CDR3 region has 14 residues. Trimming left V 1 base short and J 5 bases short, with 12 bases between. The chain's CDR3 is CASSQVGLRNEQYF. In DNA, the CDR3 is TGTGCCAGCAGCCAAGTCGGATTAAGGAACGAGCAGTACTTC.

The CDR3: CASSLSRGEYGYTF. The CDR3 DNA reads as TGTGCCAGCAGTTTATCCAGGGGAGAATATGGCTACACCTTC. This sequence joins TRBV27 and TRBJ1-2; maybe TRBD1 (6 bases). Trimming removed 0 bases from V and 5 bases from J, with 10 bases in between. Germline CDR1 is MNHEY and CDR2 is SMNVEV (reference sequence). The CDR3 length is 14 residues.